This T cell receptor beta chain was obtained from a study of blood T cell repertoires in COVID-19 (dated by TCRdb to about 2020). Study-wide context: ImmuneRACE Cohort 3 recovered participants were defined by two consecutive negative NP/OP PCR tests, healthcare professional clearance, or symptom resolution. Samples from collaborators originated in the United States, Italy and Spain and spanned both the acute and convalescent phases of COVID-19. The prospective study material was composed of cDNA or gDNA derived from T cells, B-cell-depleted T cells, or PBMCs. Subjects who had been exposed to COVID-19, were actively infected with it, or had recovered from it provided the deeply sampled blood TCRbeta repertoires that made up the dataset. The repertoires were released in a freely available public database meant as a resource for research on the immune response to SARS-CoV-2. The samples were drawn from the first 160 participants of the ongoing ImmuneRACE study and from roughly 1,300 subjects provided by 6 global collaborators. Nearly every sample came with metadata listing a de-identified subject ID, COVID-19 status, age in years and sex. Where available, HLA class I and class II types were taken from metadata supplied by the sample provider and were not determined by assay-based typing. What the research found in general, with its limitations: The quantity of clinical and demographic metadata differed by source and by participant and was supplied without curation.

The immunoSEQ Assay, a bias-controlled multiplex PCR, was used to amplify TCRbeta CDR3 regions from genomic DNA. The study's own analysis went as follows. Within the assay, amplification of reference gene primers was used to estimate how many nucleated cells each sample contained. To quantify the absolute abundance of each unique TCRbeta CDR3 rearrangement, sequence reads were collapsed and filtered. Productive Simpson clonality was computed per sample as the square root of Simpson's diversity index over productive rearrangements. Drawn from immuneACCESS, this table holds only the in-frame rearrangements with V and J called that TCRdb kept. Clones are partly lost; checked studies trace under half to an unresolved V gene and leave the rest unexplained. That table is the source of V, J and clone size, and D and trimming were worked out from the DNA. This sample holds about 170,000 clones; about 80% were observed only once. The top ten hold around 20% of the sample.

In the prospective study, participants were roughly 18 to 95 years old, resided in approximately 22 geographic areas of the United States, and were enrolled through a virtual design. To assign participants to cohorts, the prospective study relied on clinical history that participants themselves reported in a screening survey and a study questionnaire. In the prospective study, mobile phlebotomists collected whole blood, serum and a nasopharyngeal or oropharyngeal swab from each participant. Participants in the prospective study had the option to provide additional blood draws and questionnaires over a 2-month period. Prospective study blood samples were shipped either frozen or at room temperature before DNA extraction. This clone was recorded only once. It has no known antigen specificity. Qualities for individual bases were not recorded, and no much larger clone is one base off. The receptor was derived from a woman in her 70s in a cohort exposed to, infected with or recovered from COVID-19 (not recorded which). The specimen sequenced was PBMCs or T cells enriched from blood (not recorded which).

Here is the DNA: TGTGCCAGCGGACCGGGACAGACTGCAACTAATGAAAAACTGTTTTTT. It specifies CASGPGQTATNEKLFF. Rearrangement joined TRBV7-8 to TRBJ1-4; TRBD1 aligns with 7 central bases. V and J are trimmed by 8 bases and 0 bases, and the gene matches miss 9 bases of the junction. From cysteine to phenylalanine, the CDR3 is 16 amino acids long. Of all the DNA, just the CDR3 is kept, 48 bases in frame from base 1. Taken from the germline V gene, the CDR1 and CDR2 loops are SGHVS and FQNEAQ.